This TCR beta chain was documented in a study of regulatory T cells in long-lasting Graves disease. Relying on iRepertoire HTBI primers and Arm-PCR of CDR3 regions, the team built TCR beta libraries. A single record per CDR3 protein comes from TCRdb applying MiXCR to the multiplex PCR reads. Of fewer than 450,000 distinct CDR3 sequences listed, 15% are singletons. The time point denotes: newly diagnosed GD, antithyroid drugs for less than 3 months. RNA from PBMCs was the source of the TCR library. The guidelines of the American Thyroid Association were the basis for diagnosing Graves' disease. Ten or more counts support this clonotype. This CDR3 spans 12 amino acids. Germline values: CDR1 SGHRS, CDR2 YFSETQ. V lost 0 bases, J lost 6 bases, and 7 bases lay in between. These data also featured in a second study, about T cells in Graves' hyperthyroidism and ophthalmopathy. That paper states: Diagnoses used clinical symptoms, serum thyroxine and TRAb, thyroid ultrasound and orbital computed tomography. Using the HTBI primer set, a first-round RT-PCR was run on the TCR CDR3. Ophthalmopathy onset followed model prediction by a median approximately seven months.

The receptor was derived from a woman in her forties with Graves disease. This chain uses TRBV5-1 with TRBJ2-7; the D gene could be TRBD1 or TRBD2 (5 bases each). Material: peripheral blood mononuclear cells (PBMCs), obtained at new diagnosis, from a patient treated with antithyroid drugs. CDR3 loop: CASSLDGGEQYF. The CDR3 DNA sequence: TGCGCCAGCAGCTTGGATGGGGGCGAGCAGTACTTC.